The subject of this entry is one T cell receptor beta chain. Sample-barcoded 5' priming and a J-beta primer mix drove a second PCR of 7 to 11 cycles. TCRdb reanalysed the 5' RACE reads using MiXCR and keeps one entry per CDR3 protein. The sample has 1.5 million to 1.8 million distinct CDR3 sequences; 42% are singletons. The CDR3 sequence is 16 residues long. Germline assignment: CDR1 LGHDT and CDR2 YNNKEL (reference sequence). V shed 3 bases and J 1 base; nucleotides not matched to a gene: 3. These data originate in a study of blood T cells in healthy people across ages. The sample taken for sequencing was blood. This rearrangement joins TRBV3-1 to TRBJ2-2, with 9 bases that match TRBD2. This TCR derives from a woman between 18 and 29 years old in good health. The CDR3 DNA reads TGTGCCAGCAGCCAGCAACTAGCGGGGAACACCGGGGAGCTGTTTTTT. This translates into CASSQQLAGNTGELFF.